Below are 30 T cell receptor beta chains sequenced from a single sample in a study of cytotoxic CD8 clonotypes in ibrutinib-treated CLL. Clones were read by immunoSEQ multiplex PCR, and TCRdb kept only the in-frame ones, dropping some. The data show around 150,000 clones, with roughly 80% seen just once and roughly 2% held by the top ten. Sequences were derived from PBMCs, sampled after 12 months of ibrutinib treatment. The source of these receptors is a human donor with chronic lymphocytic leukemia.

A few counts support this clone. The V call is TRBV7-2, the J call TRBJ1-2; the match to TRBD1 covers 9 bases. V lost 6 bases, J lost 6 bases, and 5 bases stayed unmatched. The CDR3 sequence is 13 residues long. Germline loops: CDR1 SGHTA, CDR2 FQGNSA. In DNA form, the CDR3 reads TGTGCCAGCAGTTACAGGGGGCTCAATGGCTACACCTTC. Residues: CASSYRGLNGYTF.

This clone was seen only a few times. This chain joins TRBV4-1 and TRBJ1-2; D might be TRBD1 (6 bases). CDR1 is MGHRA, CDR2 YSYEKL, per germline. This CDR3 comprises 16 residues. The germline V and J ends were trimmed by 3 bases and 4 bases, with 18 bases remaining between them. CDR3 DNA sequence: TGCGCCAGCAGCCAGGGGGTACGTGGGGGGCGCTATGGCTACACCTTC. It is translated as CASSQGVRGGRYGYTF.

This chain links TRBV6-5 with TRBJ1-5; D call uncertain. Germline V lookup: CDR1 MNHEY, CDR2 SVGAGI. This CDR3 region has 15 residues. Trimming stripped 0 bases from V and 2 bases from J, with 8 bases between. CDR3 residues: CASSYSAGGNQPQHF. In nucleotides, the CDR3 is TGTGCCAGCAGTTACTCGGCCGGGGGCAATCAGCCCCAGCATTTT.

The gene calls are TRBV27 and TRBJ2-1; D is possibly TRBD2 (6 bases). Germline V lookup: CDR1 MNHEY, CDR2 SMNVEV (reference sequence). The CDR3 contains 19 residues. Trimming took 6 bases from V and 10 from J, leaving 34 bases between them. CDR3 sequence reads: CASSLEFILSGRRAREQFF. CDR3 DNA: TGTGCCAGCAGCTTAGAATTTATATTGTCGGGACGGAGGGCCCGGGAGCAGTTCTTC.

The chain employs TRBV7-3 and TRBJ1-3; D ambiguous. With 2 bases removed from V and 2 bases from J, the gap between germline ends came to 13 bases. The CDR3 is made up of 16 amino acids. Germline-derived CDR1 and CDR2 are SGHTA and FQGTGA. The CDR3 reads CASSLDSGNAGNTIYF. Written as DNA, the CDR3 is TGTGCCAGCAGCTTAGATTCGGGGAATGCTGGAAACACCATATATTTT.

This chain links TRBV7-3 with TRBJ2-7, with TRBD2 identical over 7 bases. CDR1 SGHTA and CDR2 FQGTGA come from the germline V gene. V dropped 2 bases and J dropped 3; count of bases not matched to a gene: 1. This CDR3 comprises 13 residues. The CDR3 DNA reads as TGTGCCAGCAGCTTAGGGGGGGACTACGAGCAGTACTTC. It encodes CASSLGGDYEQYF.

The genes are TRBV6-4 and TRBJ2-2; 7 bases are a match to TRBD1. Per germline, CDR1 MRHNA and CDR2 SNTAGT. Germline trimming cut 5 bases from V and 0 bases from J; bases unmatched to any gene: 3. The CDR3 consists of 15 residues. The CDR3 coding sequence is TGTGCCAGCAGTCTGGGGACAGCGAACACCGGGGAGCTGTTTTTT. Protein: CASSLGTANTGELFF.

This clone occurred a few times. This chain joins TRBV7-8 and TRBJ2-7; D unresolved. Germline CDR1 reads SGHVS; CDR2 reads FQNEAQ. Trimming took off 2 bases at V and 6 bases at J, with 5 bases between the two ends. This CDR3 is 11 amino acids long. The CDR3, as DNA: TGTGCCAGCAGCTTATGGTCCGAGCAGTACTTC. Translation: CASSLWSEQYF.

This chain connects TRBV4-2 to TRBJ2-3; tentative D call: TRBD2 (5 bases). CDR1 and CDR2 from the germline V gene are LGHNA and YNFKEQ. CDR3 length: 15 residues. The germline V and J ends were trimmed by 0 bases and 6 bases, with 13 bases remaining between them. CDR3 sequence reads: CASSQERALADTQYF. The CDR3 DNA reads TGTGCCAGCAGCCAAGAAAGGGCCTTAGCGGATACGCAGTATTTT.

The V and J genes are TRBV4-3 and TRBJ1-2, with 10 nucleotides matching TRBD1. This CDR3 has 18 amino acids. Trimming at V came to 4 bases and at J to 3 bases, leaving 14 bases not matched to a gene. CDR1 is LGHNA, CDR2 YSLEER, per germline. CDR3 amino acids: CASSPQGGSGTGDYGYTF. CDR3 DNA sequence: TGCGCCAGCAGCCCCCAAGGGGGGTCGGGGACAGGGGACTATGGCTACACCTTC.

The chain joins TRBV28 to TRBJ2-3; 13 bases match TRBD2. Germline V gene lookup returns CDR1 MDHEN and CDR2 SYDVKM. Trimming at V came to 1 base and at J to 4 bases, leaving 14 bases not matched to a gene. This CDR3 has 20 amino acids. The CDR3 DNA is TGTGCCAGCAGTTTATCCTTCCTACTAGCGGGAGGGCCTGGGGCAGATACGCAGTATTTT. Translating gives CASSLSFLLAGGPGADTQYF.

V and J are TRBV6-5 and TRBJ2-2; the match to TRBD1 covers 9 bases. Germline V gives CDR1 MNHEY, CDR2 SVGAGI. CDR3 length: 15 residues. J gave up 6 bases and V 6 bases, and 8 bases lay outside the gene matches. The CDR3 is CASRKRRTGAGELFF. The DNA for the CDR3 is TGTGCCAGCAGAAAGAGGAGGACAGGGGCCGGGGAGCTGTTTTTT.

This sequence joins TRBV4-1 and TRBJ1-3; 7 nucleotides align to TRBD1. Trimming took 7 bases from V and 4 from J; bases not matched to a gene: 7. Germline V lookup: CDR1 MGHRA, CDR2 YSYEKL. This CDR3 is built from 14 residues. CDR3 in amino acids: CASNDRVGGNTIYF. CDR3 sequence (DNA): TGCGCCAGCAATGACAGGGTAGGAGGAAACACCATATATTTT.

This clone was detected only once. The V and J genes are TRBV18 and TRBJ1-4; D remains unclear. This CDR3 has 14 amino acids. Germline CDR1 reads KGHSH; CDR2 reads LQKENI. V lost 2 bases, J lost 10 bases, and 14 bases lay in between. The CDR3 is CASSPSSREGKLFF. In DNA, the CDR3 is TGTGCCAGCTCACCATCGTCGAGGGAGGGAAAACTGTTTTTT.

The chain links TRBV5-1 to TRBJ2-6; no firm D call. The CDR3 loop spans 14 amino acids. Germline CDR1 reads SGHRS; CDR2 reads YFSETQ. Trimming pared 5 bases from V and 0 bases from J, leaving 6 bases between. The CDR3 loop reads CASSGGSGANVLTF. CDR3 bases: TGCGCCAGCAGTGGTGGCTCTGGGGCCAACGTCCTGACTTTC.

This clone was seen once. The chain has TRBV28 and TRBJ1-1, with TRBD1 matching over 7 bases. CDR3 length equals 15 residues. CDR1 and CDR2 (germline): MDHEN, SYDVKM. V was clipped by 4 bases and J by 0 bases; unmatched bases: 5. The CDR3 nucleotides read TGTGCCAGCAGTTCAGGGGGGTTCATGAACACTGAAGCTTTCTTT. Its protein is CASSSGGFMNTEAFF.

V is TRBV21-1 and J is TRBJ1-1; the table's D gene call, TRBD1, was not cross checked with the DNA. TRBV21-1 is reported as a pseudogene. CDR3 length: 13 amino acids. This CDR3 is CASRGQGGTEAFF. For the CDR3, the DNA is TGTGCCAGCAGAGGACAGGGGGGCACTGAAGCTTTCTTT.

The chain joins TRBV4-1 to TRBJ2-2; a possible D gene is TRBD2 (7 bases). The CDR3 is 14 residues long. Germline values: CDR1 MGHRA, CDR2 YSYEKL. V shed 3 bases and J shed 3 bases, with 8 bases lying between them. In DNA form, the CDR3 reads TGCGCCAGCAGCCAGGGGGGGCACACCGGGGAGCTGTTTTTT. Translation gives CASSQGGHTGELFF.

Written as DNA, the CDR3 is TGTGCCAGCAGTCCTATTCGGCGGGTTACTGAGACCCAGTACTTC. Translation: CASSPIRRVTETQYF. The chain has TRBV6-1 and TRBJ2-5; a weak D match, TRBD2 (5 bases). Germline values: CDR1 MNHNS, CDR2 SASEGT. CDR3 length: 15 amino acids. The V gene lost 5 bases and the J gene lost 5 bases, with 18 bases spanning the gap.

CDR3 sequence reads: CASKIGEKLFF. Written as DNA, the CDR3 is TGTGCCAGCAAGATCGGCGAAAAACTGTTTTTT. The chain combines TRBV6-1 with TRBJ1-4, with D unresolved. Germline CDR1 and CDR2: MNHNS and SASEGT. V lost 7 bases to trimming and J lost 8 bases, with 8 bases between them. This CDR3 is built from 11 residues.

CDR3 amino acids: CASSKEGLAGGVTQYF. In DNA form, the CDR3 reads TGTGCCAGCAGTAAAGAGGGACTAGCGGGAGGTGTGACCCAGTACTTC. The chain employs TRBV6-1 and TRBJ2-5, with 15 bases that match TRBD2. This CDR3 region has 16 residues. Germline-derived CDR1 and CDR2 are MNHNS and SASEGT. V lost 5 bases, J lost 7 bases, and 8 bases stayed unmatched.

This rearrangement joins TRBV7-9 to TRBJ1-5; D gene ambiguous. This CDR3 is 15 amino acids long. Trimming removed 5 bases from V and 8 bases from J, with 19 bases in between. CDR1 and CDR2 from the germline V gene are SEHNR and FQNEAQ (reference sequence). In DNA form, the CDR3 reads TGTGCCAGCAGCCCTGAGGGTCAAGCGACAAAGCCCCAGCATTTT. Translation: CASSPEGQATKPQHF.

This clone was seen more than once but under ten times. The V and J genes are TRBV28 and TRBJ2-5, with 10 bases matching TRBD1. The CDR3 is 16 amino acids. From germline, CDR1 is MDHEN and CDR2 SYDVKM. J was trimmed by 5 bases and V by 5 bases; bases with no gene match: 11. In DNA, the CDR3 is TGTGCCAGCAGTCCGGCTCGACAGGGGGCAAGGGAGACCCAGTACTTC. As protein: CASSPARQGARETQYF.

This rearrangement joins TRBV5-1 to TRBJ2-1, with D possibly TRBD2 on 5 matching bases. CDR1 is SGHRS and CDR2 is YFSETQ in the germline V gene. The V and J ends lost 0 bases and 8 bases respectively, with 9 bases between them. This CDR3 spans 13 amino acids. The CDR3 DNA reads TGCGCCAGCAGCTTGGTTAGAGCGGATGAGCAGTTCTTC. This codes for CASSLVRADEQFF.

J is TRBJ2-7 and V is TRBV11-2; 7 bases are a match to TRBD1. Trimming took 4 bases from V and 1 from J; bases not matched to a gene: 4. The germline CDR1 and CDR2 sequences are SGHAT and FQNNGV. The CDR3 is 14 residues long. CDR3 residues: CASSSYRGSYEQYF. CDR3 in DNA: TGTGCCAGCAGCTCGTACAGGGGATCCTACGAGCAGTACTTC. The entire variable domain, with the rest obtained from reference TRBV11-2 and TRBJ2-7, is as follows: EAGVAQSPRYKIIEKRQSVAFWCNPISGHATLYWYQQILGQGPKLLIQFQNNGVVDDSQLPKDRFSAERLKGVDSTLKIQPAKLEDSAVYLCASSSYRGSYEQYFGPGTRLTVT.

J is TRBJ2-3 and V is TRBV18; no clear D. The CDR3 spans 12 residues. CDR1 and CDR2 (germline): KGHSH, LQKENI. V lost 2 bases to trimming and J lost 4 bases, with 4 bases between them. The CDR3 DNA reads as TGTGCCAGCTCACCAGGTTCAGATACGCAGTATTTT. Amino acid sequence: CASSPGSDTQYF.

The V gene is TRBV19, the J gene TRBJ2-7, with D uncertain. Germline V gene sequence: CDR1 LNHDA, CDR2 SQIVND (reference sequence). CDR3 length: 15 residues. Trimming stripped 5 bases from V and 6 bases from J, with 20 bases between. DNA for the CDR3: TGTGCCAGTAGTGTATCCCACACGGCTCGCGCCGAGCAGTACTTC. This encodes CASSVSHTARAEQYF.

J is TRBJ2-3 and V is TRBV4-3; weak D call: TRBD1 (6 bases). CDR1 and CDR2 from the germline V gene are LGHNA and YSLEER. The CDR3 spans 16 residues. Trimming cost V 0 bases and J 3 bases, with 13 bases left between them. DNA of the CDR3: TGCGCCAGCAGCCAAGATAGTACAGGGAATACAGATACGCAGTATTTT. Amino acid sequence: CASSQDSTGNTDTQYF.

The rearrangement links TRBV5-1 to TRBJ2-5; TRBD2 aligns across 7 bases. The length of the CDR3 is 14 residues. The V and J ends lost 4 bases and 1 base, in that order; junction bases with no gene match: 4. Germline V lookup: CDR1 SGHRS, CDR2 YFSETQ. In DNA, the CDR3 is TGCGCCAGCAGCACCCCGGGGGGCCAAGAGACCCAGTACTTC. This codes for CASSTPGGQETQYF.

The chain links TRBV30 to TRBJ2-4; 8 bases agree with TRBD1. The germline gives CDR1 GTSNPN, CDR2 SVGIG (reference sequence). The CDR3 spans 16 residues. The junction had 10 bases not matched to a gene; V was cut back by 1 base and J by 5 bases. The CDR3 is CAWSGSRDRSQNIQYF. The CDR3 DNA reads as TGTGCCTGGAGTGGCTCCCGGGACAGGAGCCAAAACATTCAGTACTTC.